The source of this T cell receptor beta chain is a study of T-cell reconstitution after alpha-beta-depleted transplantation in children. The germline gives CDR1 SGHRS, CDR2 YFSETQ. V lost 3 bases to trimming and J lost 7 bases, with 17 bases between them. This CDR3 contains 14 residues. Unique molecular identifiers were used in preparing the TCRbeta library. TCRdb reanalysed the PCR reads using MiXCR and keeps one entry per CDR3 protein. The sample has 450,000 to 600,000 distinct CDR3 sequences, 10% to 15% seen once; the top ten hold around 2.2%. This clonotype has ten or more counts. The rearrangement uses TRBV5-1 and TRBJ2-7; unclear D gene. The sequencing here drew on PBMCs, mostly from graft donor cells, taken 360 days after TCRalphabeta/CD19-depleted stem cell transplant. The sequence came from a male patient aged 10 to 17 who had a stem cell transplant for acute myeloid leukemia, so the T cells may come from the graft donor. Here the CDR3 reads CASSSRDGLKEQYF. The DNA for the CDR3 is TGCGCCAGCAGCTCCCGCGACGGGCTTAAGGAGCAGTACTTC.